Given below is one T cell receptor beta chain in context. These data are taken from a study of blood T cell repertoires in COVID-19. Study background: There were acute and convalescent COVID-19 samples, and they came from the United States, Italy and Spain. Sources were T cells, B-cell-depleted T cells, or PBMCs; the material itself was cDNA or gDNA.

The CDR3 contains 14 residues. Germline loops: CDR1 SGHAT, CDR2 FQNNGV. V lost 5 bases and J lost 7, with 12 bases in between. Only in-frame clones appear in the TCRdb table, and some are missing; sequencing was by immunoSEQ multiplex PCR. Of fewer than 350,000 clones in the sample, 70% to 90% were seen once. Residents of 20 to 25 US areas, aged roughly 18 to 95 years, made up the participants. Researchers sorted participants into cohorts using their self-reported clinical history. Material for sequencing was PBMCs or T cells enriched from blood (not recorded which). The origin of this receptor is a woman in her 40s who had recovered from COVID-19. This chain links TRBV11-2 with TRBJ1-6; D is uncertain. The CDR3 loop is CASSLAGENSPLHF. For the CDR3, the DNA is TGTGCCAGCAGCCTAGCGGGTGAGAATTCACCCCTCCACTTT. The variable domain in full, completed from reference TRBV11-2 and TRBJ1-6, reads EAGVAQSPRYKIIEKRQSVAFWCNPISGHATLYWYQQILGQGPKLLIQFQNNGVVDDSQLPKDRFSAERLKGVDSTLKIQPAKLEDSAVYLCASSLAGENSPLHFGNGTRLTVT.